The T cell receptor (beta chain) under discussion was sequenced for a study of T cell responses to AZD1222 COVID-19 vaccine. Notes on the study in general: Researchers report vaccine-associated CD4 TCRs spanning spike, with dominance at 160-218 and 743-854. Donors were mostly white British, more females; clonal diversity possibly underestimated.

The protocol was immunoSEQ multiplex PCR, while the TCRdb copy is restricted to in-frame clones and leaves out a portion. The repertoire holds under 95,000 clones, around 90% seen once, with 8.4% in the top ten. The CDR3 totals 12 residues. V was shortened by 3 bases and J by 6 bases, with 9 bases between the two germline ends. Germline CDR1 is KGHSH and CDR2 is LQKENI. Remarks on this clone: Its antigen is not known.

The sequence was collected from an adult in good health. The rearrangement uses TRBV18 and TRBJ2-7, with D tentatively TRBD1 (6 bases). This material consisted of peripheral blood, taken on day 0 of AZD1222 vaccination. CDR3 sequence (DNA): TGTGCCAGCTCACCCACAGGGTTCGAGCAGTACTTC. It yields the protein CASSPTGFEQYF. Based on the CDR3 plus reference TRBV18 and TRBJ2-7, the full variable domain is NAGVMQNPRHLVRRRGQEARLRCSPMKGHSHVYWYRQLPEEGLKFMVYLQKENIIDESGMPKERFSAEFPKEGPSILRIQQVVRGDSAAYFCASSPTGFEQYFGPGTRLTVT.